The source of this TCR beta chain is a study of shared T cell receptors in the human thymus (dated by TCRdb to the early 2020s). Notes on the research overall: The study examined how self-reactive, shared T-cell receptor alpha chains are generated in the human thymus.

Concerning this clone: The antigen it recognizes is unknown. No much larger clone exists at a distance of one base, and base qualities are not known.

Trimming accounts for 4 bases at V and 5 bases at J, while the number of junction bases matched to no gene is 10. The CDR3, cysteine through phenylalanine, is 16 amino acids long. The entry retains the CDR3 DNA only, 48 bases that are in frame from base 1. CDR1 and CDR2, per the germline V gene, are SNHLY and FYNNEI. Libraries came from the immunoSEQ multiplex PCR assay. TCRdb took over this immuneACCESS table, retaining in-frame rearrangements with V and J assigned. Such tables are incomplete; in checked studies, under half of the missing clones stem from an unresolved V gene, and the remainder is unexplained. Counted in this sample were some 700,000 clones; 88% of them appeared once. The ten largest account for about 0.01% of the sample. The same specimen was also included in a second study, on human thymus T cells. Drawing on the second study: Immunologically healthy infants undergoing open corrective cardiac surgery for congenital heart defects in Finland were used as donors. Thymus tissue was collected as surgical resects that were removed during corrective cardiac surgery. Biased V and J gene segment usage appeared to be present in both thymic and peripheral blood repertoires. Highly overlapping thymic TCR repertoires among unrelated individuals were reported in the related research. TCR alpha and beta repertoires from roughly eight infant thymus samples and a few related peripheral blood samples were characterized in the study. Donor ages ranging from roughly 6 to 250 days were recorded, and 5 to 7 male and a couple of female infants were included in the cohort. After being mechanically released from the tissue, thymocytes were kept at -70 degrees C in pellets of about 9-34 million cells. Genomic DNA was extracted from frozen cell pellets with a QIAsymphony instrument. Using the immunoSEQ multiplex PCR assay, the TCRB and TCRAD loci were amplified from a standardized quantity of quality-controlled genomic DNA. Amplicons spanned the V(D)J region at a length sufficient to cover the CDR3 and identify V and J genes. Amplicon sequencing was performed on an Illumina platform through the commercial immunoSEQ service. Primer bias and sequencing errors were corrected using previously described methods, and TCRAD and TCRB definitions followed the IMGT database. Repertoires were analysed with immunoSEQ Analyzer 3.0 and VDJTools, covering basic statistics, V/J segment usage, diversity estimates, rarefaction and pairwise overlap. To estimate diversity, the Chao1, ChaoE, Efron-Thisted, Shannon and inverse Simpson indices were applied, and diversity was also estimated on datasets down-sampled to the smallest sample. Repertoire overlap used strict matching of CDR3 nucleotide sequence, V gene and J gene, with Jaccard-based multidimensional scaling clustering. On average, thymus samples yielded 810,000 or so unique TCRB clonotypes, whereas blood samples yielded approximately 90,000.

The sequenced material came from thymocytes. The sequence came from a boy in the first two years of life with a congenital heart defect. Donor details come from another sample of the same person, matched by shared clones. Recombination connected TRBV2 to TRBJ1-5; 8 bases in the junction line up with TRBD1. The CDR3 is CASSGETGVIDQPQHF. At the DNA level, the sequence is TGTGCCAGCAGTGGCGAGACAGGGGTAATTGATCAGCCCCAGCATTTT. The entire variable domain, with the stretches around the CDR3 drawn from the reference TRBV2 and TRBJ1-5 proteins, is EPEVTQTPSHQVTQMGQEVILRCVPISNHLYFYWYRQILGQKVEFLVSFYNNEISEKSEIFDDQFSVERPDGSNFTLKIRSTKLEDSAMYFCASSGETGVIDQPQHFGDGTRLSIL.